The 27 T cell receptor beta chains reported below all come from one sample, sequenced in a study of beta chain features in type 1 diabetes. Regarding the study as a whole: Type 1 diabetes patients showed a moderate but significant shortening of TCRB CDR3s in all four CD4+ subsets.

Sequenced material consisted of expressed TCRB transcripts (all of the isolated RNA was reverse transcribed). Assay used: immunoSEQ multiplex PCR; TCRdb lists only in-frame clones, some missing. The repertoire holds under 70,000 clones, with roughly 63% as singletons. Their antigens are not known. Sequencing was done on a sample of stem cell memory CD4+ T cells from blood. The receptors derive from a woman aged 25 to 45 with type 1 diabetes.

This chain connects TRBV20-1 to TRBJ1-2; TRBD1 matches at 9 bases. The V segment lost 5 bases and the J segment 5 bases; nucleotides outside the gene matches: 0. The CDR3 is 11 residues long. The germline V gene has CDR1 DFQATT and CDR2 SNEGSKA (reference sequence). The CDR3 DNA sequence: TGCAGTGCTGGACAGGGGTATGGCTACACCTTC. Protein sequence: CSAGQGYGYTF.

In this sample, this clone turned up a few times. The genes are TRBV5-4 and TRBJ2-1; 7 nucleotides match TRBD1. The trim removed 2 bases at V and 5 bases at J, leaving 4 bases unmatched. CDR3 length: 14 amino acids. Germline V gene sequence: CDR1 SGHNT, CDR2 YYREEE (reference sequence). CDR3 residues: CASSFRTGHNEQFF. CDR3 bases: TGTGCCAGCAGCTTCCGGACAGGACACAATGAGCAGTTCTTC.

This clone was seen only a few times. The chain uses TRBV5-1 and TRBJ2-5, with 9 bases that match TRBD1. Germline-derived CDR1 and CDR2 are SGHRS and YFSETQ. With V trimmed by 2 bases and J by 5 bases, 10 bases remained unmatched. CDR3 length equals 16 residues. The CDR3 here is CASSFTGTGLGETQYF. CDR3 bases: TGCGCCAGCAGCTTCACCGGGACAGGGTTAGGCGAGACCCAGTACTTC.

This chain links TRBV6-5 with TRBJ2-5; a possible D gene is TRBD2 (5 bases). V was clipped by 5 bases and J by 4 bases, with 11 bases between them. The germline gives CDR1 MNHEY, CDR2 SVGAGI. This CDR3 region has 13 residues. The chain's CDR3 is CASSPGLLETQYF. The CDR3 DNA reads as TGTGCCAGCAGTCCCGGACTCCTAGAGACCCAGTACTTC.

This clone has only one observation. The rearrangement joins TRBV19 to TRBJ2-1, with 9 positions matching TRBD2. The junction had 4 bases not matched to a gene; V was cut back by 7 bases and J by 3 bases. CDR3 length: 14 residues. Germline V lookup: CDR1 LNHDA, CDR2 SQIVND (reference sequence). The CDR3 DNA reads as TGTGCCAGTAAGGCGGGAGGGTACTACAATGAGCAGTTCTTC. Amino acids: CASKAGGYYNEQFF. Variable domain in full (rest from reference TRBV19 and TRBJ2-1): DGGITQSPKYLFRKEGQNVTLSCEQNLNHDAMYWYRQDPGQGLRLIYYSQIVNDFQKGDIAEGYSVSREKKESFPLTVTSAQKNPTAFYLCASKAGGYYNEQFFGPGTRLTVL.

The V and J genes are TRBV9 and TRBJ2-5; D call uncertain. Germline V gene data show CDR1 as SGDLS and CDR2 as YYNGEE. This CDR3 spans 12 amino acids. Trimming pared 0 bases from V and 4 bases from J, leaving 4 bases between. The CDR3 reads CASSVDLETQYF. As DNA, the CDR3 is TGTGCCAGCAGCGTAGATCTAGAGACCCAGTACTTC.

DNA of the CDR3: TGCGCCAGCAGCTTGGGACAACCGGGACAGGAAGCAGAGACCCAGTACTTC. It codes for CASSLGQPGQEAETQYF. V and J are TRBV5-1 and TRBJ2-5; 8 positions match TRBD1. The J segment lost 4 bases and the V segment lost 0 bases, leaving 11 bases of the junction unmatched. This CDR3 has 17 amino acids. Germline values: CDR1 SGHRS, CDR2 YFSETQ.

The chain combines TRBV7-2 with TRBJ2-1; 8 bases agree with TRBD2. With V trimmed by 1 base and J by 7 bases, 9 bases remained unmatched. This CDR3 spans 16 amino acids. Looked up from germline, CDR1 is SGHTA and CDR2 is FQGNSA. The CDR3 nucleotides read TGTGCCAGCAGCTTAGAGACTAGCGAGTGGTGGAATGAGCAGTTCTTC. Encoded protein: CASSLETSEWWNEQFF. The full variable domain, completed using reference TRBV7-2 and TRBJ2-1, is GAGVSQSPSNKVTEKGKDVELRCDPISGHTALYWYRQSLGQGLEFLIYFQGNSAPDKSGLPSDRFSAERTGGSVSTLTIQRTQQEDSAVYLCASSLETSEWWNEQFFGPGTRLTVL.

Written as DNA, the CDR3 is TGTGCCAGCAGCCCGATAGACAGGGGGCGCGGCGAGACCCAGTACTTC. Protein product: CASSPIDRGRGETQYF. V usage is TRBV5-4 and J usage is TRBJ2-5, with 10 bases that match TRBD1. The CDR3 totals 16 residues. CDR1 is SGHNT and CDR2 is YYREEE in the germline V gene (reference sequence). Germline trimming cut 4 bases from V and 5 bases from J; bases unmatched to any gene: 11.

The CDR3 loop is CASRGGPYEQYF. Here the CDR3 DNA reads TGTGCCAGTAGGGGGGGTCCCTACGAGCAGTACTTC. The V call is TRBV2, the J call TRBJ2-7; the D gene is possibly TRBD2 (7 bases). The CDR3 covers 12 residues. Trimming left V 9 bases short and J 2 bases short, with 11 bases between. Germline CDR1 reads SNHLY; CDR2 reads FYNNEI.

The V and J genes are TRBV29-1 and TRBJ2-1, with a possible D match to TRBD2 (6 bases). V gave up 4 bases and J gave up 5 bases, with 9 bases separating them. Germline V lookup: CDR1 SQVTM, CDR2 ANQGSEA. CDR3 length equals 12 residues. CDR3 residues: CSVGSGHNEQFF. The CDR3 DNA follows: TGCAGCGTTGGAAGCGGGCACAATGAGCAGTTCTTC.

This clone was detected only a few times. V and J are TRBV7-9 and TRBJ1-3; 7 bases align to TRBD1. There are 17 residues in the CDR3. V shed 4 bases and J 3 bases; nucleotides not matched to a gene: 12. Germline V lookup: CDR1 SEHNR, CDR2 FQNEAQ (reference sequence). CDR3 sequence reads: CASSSTAGGTDGNTIYF. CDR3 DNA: TGTGCCAGCAGCTCAACAGCGGGAGGGACAGATGGAAACACCATATATTTT.

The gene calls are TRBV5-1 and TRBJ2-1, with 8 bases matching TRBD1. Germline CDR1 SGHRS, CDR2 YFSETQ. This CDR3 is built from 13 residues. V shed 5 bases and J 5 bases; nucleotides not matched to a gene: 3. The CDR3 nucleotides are TGCGCCAGCAGGGACAGGGTAGACAATGAGCAGTTCTTC. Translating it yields CASRDRVDNEQFF.

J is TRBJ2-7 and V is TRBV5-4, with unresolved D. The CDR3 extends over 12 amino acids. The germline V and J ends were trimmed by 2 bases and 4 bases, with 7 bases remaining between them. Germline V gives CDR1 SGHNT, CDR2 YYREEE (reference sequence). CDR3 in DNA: TGTGCCAGCAGCTTATTTAGTTACGAGCAGTACTTC. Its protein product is CASSLFSYEQYF.

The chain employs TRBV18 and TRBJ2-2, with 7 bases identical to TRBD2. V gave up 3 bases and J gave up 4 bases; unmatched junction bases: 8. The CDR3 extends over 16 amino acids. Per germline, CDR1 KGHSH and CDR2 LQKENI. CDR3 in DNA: TGTGCCAGCTCACCCCTAGGACTAGGTGGCACCGGGGAGCTGTTTTTT. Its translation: CASSPLGLGGTGELFF. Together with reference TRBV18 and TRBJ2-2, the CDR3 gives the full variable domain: NAGVMQNPRHLVRRRGQEARLRCSPMKGHSHVYWYRQLPEEGLKFMVYLQKENIIDESGMPKERFSAEFPKEGPSILRIQQVVRGDSAAYFCASSPLGLGGTGELFFGEGSRLTVL.

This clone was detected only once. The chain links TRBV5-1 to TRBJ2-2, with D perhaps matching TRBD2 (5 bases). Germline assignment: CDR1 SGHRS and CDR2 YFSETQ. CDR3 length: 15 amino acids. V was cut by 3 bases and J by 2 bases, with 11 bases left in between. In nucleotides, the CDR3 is TGCGCCAGCAGCTCTGGCAGACTAAACACCGGGGAGCTGTTTTTT. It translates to CASSSGRLNTGELFF.

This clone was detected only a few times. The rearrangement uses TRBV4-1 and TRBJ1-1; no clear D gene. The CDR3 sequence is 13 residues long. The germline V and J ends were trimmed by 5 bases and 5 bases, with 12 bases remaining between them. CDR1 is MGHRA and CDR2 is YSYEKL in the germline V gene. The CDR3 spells CASSKGRSTEAFF. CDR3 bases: TGCGCCAGCAGCAAAGGGAGATCAACTGAAGCTTTCTTT.

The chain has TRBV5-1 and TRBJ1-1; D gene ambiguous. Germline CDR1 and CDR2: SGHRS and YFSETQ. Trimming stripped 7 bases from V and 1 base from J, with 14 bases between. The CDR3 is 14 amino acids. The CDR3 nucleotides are TGCGCCAGCTACGGTCTCCCGGGGAACACTGAAGCTTTCTTT. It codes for CASYGLPGNTEAFF.

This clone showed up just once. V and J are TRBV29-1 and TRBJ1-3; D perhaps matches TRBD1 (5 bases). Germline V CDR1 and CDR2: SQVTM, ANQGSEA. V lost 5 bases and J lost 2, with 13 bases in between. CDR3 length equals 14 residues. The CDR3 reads CSVKFGGAGNTIYF. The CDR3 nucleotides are TGCAGCGTTAAATTCGGAGGGGCTGGAAACACCATATATTTT.

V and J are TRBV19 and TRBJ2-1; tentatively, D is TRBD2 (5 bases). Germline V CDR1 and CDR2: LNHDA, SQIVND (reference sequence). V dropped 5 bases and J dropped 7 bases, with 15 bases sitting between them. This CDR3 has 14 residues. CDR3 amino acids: CASSPRAGENEQFF. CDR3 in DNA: TGTGCCAGTAGTCCGAGGGCCGGTGAGAATGAGCAGTTCTTC.

This chain's CDR3 is CASSFLASGTDTQYF. The CDR3 nucleotides are TGTGCCAGCAGCTTCCTGGCTAGCGGAACAGATACGCAGTATTTT. The gene calls are TRBV7-9 and TRBJ2-3; 7 bases line up with TRBD2. V was pared by 3 bases and J by 3 bases, with 6 bases of the junction left unmatched. The CDR3 is made up of 15 amino acids. Germline values: CDR1 SEHNR, CDR2 FQNEAQ (reference sequence).

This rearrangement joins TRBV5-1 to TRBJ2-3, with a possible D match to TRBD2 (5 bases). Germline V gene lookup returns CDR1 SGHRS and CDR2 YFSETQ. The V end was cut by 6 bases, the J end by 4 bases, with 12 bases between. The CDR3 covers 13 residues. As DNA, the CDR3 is TGCGCCAGCACCTGGACTGGATCAGATACGCAGTATTTT. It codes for CASTWTGSDTQYF.

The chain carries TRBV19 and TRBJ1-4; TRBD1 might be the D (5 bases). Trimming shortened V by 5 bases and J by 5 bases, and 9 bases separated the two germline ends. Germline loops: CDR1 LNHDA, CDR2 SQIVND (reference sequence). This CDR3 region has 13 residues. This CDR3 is CASSRQRNEKLFF. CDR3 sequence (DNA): TGTGCCAGTAGTCGACAGAGAAATGAAAAACTGTTTTTT.

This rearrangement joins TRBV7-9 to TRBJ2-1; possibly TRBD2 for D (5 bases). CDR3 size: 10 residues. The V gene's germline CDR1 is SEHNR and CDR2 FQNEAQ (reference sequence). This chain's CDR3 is CATAVNGQFF. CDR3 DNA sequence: TGTGCAACAGCGGTGAACGGGCAGTTCTTC. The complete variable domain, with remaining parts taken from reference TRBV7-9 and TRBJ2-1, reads DTGVSQNPRHKITKRGQNVTFRCDPISEHNRLYWYRQTLGQGPEFLTYFQNEAQLEKSRLLSDRFSAERPKGSFSTLEIQRTEQGDSAMYLCATAVNGQFFGPGTRLTVL.

The CDR3 DNA reads as TGCACCAGCAGCCAATACGTAGCGGGAGGCTACAATGAGCAGTTCTTC. Encoded protein: CTSSQYVAGGYNEQFF. The chain joins TRBV1 to TRBJ2-1; the DNA was not used to check the table's D call, TRBD2. TRBV1 represents a pseudogene. There are 16 residues in the CDR3.

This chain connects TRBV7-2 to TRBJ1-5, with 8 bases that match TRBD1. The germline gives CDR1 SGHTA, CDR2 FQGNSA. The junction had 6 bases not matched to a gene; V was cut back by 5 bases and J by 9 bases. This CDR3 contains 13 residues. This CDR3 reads CASSPGQGRPQHF. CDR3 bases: TGTGCCAGCAGCCCCGGACAGGGTCGGCCCCAGCATTTT.

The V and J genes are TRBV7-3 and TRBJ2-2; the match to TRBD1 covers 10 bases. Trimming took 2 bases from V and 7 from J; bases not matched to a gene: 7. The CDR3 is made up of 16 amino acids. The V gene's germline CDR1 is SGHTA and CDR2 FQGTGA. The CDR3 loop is CASSLSGTGEHGELFF. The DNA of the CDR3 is TGTGCCAGCAGCTTATCGGGGACAGGGGAGCACGGGGAGCTGTTTTTT.